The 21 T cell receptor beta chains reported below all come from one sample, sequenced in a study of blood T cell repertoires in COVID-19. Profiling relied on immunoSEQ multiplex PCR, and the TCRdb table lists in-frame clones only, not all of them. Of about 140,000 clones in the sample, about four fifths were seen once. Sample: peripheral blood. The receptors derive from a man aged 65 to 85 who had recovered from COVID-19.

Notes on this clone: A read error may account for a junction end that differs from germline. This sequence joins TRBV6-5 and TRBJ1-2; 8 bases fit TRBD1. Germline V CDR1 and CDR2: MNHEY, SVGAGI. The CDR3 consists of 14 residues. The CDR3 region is CASTTDRRQGPPFF. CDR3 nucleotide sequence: TGTGCCAGCACGACCGATAGGCGACAGGGGCCCCCATTCTTC.

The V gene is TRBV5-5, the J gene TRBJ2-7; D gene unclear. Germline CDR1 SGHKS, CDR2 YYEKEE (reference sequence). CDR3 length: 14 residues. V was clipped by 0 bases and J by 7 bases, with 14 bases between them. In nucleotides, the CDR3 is TGTGCCAGCAGCTTGGTGTATGGCCGCCTGGAGCAGTACTTC. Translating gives CASSLVYGRLEQYF.

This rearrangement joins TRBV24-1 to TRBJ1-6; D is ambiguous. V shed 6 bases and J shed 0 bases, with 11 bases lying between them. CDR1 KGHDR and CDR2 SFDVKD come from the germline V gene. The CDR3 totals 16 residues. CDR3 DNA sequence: TGTGCCACCAGTCCCGAGAGAGACTCCTATAATTCACCCCTCCACTTT. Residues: CATSPERDSYNSPLHF.

CDR3 DNA sequence: TGCGCCAGCAGCCAAGAGGCGGGCTCCCGGCAGTACTTC. Amino acids: CASSQEAGSRQYF. This chain links TRBV4-3 with TRBJ2-7; tentatively, D is TRBD2 (5 bases). Germline V gene lookup returns CDR1 LGHNA and CDR2 YSLEER. This CDR3 comprises 13 residues. The V gene lost 0 bases and the J gene lost 9 bases, with 12 bases spanning the gap.

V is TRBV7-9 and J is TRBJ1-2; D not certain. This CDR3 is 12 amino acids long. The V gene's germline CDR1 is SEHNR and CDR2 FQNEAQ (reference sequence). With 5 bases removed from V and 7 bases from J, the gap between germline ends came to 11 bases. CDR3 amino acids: CASSREDGGYTF. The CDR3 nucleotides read TGTGCCAGCAGCCGGGAGGACGGTGGCTACACCTTC. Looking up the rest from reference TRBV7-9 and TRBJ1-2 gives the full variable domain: DTGVSQNPRHKITKRGQNVTFRCDPISEHNRLYWYRQTLGQGPEFLTYFQNEAQLEKSRLLSDRFSAERPKGSFSTLEIQRTEQGDSAMYLCASSREDGGYTFGSGTRLTVV.

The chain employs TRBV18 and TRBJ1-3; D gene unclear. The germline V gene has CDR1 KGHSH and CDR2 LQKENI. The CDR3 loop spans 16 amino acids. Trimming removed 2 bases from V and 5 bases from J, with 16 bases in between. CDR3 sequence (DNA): TGTGCCAGCTCACCAAGTATCGGGGAAAGGAGAAACACCATATATTTT. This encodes CASSPSIGERRNTIYF. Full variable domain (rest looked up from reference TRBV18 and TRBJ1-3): NAGVMQNPRHLVRRRGQEARLRCSPMKGHSHVYWYRQLPEEGLKFMVYLQKENIIDESGMPKERFSAEFPKEGPSILRIQQVVRGDSAAYFCASSPSIGERRNTIYFGEGSWLTVV.

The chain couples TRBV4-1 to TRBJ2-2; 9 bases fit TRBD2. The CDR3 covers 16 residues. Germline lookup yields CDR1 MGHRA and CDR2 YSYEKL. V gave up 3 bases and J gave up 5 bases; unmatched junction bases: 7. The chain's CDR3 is CASSQPTSGLTGELFF. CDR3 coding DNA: TGCGCCAGCAGCCAGCCGACTAGCGGTTTAACCGGGGAGCTGTTTTTT.

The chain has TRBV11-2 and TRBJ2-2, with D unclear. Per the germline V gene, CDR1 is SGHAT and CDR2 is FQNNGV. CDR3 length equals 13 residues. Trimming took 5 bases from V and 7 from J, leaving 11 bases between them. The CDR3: CASSPSANGELFF. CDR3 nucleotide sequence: TGTGCCAGCAGCCCTAGTGCGAACGGGGAGCTGTTTTTT. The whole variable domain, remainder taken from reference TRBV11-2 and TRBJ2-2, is EAGVAQSPRYKIIEKRQSVAFWCNPISGHATLYWYQQILGQGPKLLIQFQNNGVVDDSQLPKDRFSAERLKGVDSTLKIQPAKLEDSAVYLCASSPSANGELFFGEGSRLTVL.

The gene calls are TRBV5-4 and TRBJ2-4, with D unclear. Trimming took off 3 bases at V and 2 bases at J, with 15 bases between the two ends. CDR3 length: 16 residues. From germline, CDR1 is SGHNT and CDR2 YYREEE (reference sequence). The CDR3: CASSSTPGGTKNIQYF. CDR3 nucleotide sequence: TGTGCCAGCAGCTCAACTCCAGGTGGAACCAAAAACATTCAGTACTTC.

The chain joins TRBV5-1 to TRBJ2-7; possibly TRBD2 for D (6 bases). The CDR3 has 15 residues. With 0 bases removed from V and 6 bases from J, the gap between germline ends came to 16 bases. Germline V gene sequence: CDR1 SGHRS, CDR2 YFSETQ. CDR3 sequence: CASSLGDLPPGEQYF. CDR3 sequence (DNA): TGCGCCAGCAGCTTGGGGGACTTACCGCCGGGCGAGCAGTACTTC.

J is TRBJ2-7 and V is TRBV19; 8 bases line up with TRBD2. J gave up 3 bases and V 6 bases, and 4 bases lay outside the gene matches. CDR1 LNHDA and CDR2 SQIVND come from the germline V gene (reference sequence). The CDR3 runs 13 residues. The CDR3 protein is CASRSSGSYEQYF. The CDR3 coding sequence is TGTGCCAGTAGATCCAGCGGGAGCTACGAGCAGTACTTC.

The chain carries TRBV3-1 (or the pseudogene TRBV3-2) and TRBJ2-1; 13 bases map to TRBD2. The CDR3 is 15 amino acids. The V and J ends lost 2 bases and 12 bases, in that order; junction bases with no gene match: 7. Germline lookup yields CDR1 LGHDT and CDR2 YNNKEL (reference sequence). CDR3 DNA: TGTGCCAGCAGCCAACCAACTAGCGGGAGGGAGGGGCAGTTCTTC. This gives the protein CASSQPTSGREGQFF.

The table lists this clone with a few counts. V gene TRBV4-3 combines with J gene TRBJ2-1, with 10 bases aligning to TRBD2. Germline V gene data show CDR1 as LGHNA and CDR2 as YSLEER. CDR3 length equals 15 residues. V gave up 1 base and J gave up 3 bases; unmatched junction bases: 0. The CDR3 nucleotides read TGCGCCAGCAGCCAAGGGACTAGCGGCTACAATGAGCAGTTCTTC. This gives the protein CASSQGTSGYNEQFF.

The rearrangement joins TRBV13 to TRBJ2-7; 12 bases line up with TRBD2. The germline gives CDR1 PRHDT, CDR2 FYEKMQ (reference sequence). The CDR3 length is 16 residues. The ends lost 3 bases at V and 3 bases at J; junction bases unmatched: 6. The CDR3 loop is CASSLGTSGRLYEQYF. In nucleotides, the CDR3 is TGTGCCAGCAGCTTGGGCACTAGCGGGAGGCTCTACGAGCAGTACTTC.

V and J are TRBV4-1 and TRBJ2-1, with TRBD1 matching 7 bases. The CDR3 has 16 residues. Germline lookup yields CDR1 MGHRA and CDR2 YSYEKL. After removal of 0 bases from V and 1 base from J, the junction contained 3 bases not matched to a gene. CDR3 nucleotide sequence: TGCGCCAGCAGCCAAGACCCGACAGGGTCCTACAATGAGCAGTTCTTC. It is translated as CASSQDPTGSYNEQFF.

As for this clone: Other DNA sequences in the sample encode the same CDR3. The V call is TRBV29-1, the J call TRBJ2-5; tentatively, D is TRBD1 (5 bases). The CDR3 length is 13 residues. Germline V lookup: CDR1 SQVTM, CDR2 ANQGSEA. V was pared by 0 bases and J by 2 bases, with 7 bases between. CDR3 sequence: CSVEDPGQETQYF. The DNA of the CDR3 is TGCAGCGTTGAAGATCCAGGGCAAGAGACCCAGTACTTC.

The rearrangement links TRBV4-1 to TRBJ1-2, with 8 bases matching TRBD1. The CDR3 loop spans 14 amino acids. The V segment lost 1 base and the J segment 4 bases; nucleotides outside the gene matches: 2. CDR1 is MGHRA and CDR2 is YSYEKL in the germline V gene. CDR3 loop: CASSQAGQAYGYTF. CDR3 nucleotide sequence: TGCGCCAGCAGCCAAGCGGGACAGGCCTATGGCTACACCTTC.

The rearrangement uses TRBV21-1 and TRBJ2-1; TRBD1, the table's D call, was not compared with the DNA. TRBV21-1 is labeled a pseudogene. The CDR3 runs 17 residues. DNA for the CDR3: TGTGCCAGCAGCACCTTCAGACAGGCAAACTCCTACAATGAGCAGTTCTTC. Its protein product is CASSTFRQANSYNEQFF.

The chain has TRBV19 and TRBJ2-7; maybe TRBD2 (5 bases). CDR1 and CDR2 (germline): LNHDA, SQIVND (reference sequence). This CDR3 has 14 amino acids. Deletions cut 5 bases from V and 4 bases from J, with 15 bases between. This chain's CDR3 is CASSPLGSLYEQYF. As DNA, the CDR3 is TGTGCCAGTAGTCCACTAGGCTCTCTTTACGAGCAGTACTTC.

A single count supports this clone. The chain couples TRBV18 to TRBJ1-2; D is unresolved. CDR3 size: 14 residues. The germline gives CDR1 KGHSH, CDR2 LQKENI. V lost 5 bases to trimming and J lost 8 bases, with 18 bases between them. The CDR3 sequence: CASSFGLMGDGYTF. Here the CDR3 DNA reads TGTGCCAGCTCATTCGGCTTAATGGGAGACGGCTACACCTTC. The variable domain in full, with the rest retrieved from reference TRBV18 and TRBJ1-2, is NAGVMQNPRHLVRRRGQEARLRCSPMKGHSHVYWYRQLPEEGLKFMVYLQKENIIDESGMPKERFSAEFPKEGPSILRIQQVVRGDSAAYFCASSFGLMGDGYTFGSGTRLTVV.

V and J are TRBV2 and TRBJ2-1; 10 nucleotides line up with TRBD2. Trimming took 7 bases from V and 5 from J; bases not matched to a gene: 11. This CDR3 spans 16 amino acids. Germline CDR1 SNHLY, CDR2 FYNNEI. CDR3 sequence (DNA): TGTGCCAGCACCTCCACCCGGCTAGCGGGGGACAATGAGCAGTTCTTC. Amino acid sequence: CASTSTRLAGDNEQFF.